This T cell receptor (beta chain) originates from a study of cytomegalovirus exposure and HLA in healthy donors. Background on the study: For the approximately 390 genotyped donors, approximately 83% fell within the Caucasian-associated ancestry cluster. Overall study results and limits: Of the V segments, some could not be distinguished, including TRBV6-2 and TRBV6-3, and were excluded.

Points on this clone: Its specificity is not known.

J lost 4 bases, V lost 6 bases, and 3 bases had no gene match. The CDR3 length is 14 residues. Per the germline V gene, CDR1 is MNHEY and CDR2 is SVGAGI. PCR amplification relied on 60 Vbeta primers (plus 13 Jbeta primers). Sequencing used immunoSEQ multiplex PCR; TCRdb keeps in-frame clones, though not all of them. The sample consists of around 99,000 clones, approximately 71% of them appearing once. This sequence originates from a woman aged 70-85 years in good health and CMV-seropositive. The source material was PBMCs. V gene TRBV6-5 combines with J gene TRBJ2-2; 9 bases fit TRBD1. CDR3 in amino acids: CASRKDRGTGELFF. The CDR3 nucleotides read TGTGCCAGCAGAAAGGACAGGGGCACCGGGGAGCTGTTTTTT.